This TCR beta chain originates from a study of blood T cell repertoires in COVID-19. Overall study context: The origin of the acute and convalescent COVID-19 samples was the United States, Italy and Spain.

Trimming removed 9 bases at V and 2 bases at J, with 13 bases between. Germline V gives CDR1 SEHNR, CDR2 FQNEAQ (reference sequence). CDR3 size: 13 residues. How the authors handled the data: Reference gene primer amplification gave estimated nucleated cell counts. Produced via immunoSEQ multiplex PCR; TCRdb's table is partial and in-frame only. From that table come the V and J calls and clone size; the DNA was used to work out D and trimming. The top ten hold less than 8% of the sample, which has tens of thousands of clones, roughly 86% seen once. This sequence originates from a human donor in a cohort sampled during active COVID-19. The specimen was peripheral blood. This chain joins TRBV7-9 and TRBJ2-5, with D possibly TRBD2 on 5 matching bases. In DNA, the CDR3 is TGTGCCAGTTCCCAACTAGGACAAGAGACCCAGTACTTC. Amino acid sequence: CASSQLGQETQYF.